The present T cell receptor (beta chain) was sequenced within a study of T cell repertoires in cytomegalovirus infection. Overall study: It was the public TCR beta signatures that indicated both CMV infection and matching HLA type.

TCRdb re-analysed the reads in MiXCR, keeping a single row per CDR3 protein. The table includes 630,000 or so distinct CDR3 sequences, 24% detected once. Whole-study results and caveats: What dominated the ex vivo response were HLA-C-restricted CMV-specific TCR beta clonotypes. Summed public TCR beta family frequency identified CMV carriers bearing the relevant HLA.

Germline lookup yields CDR1 DFQATT and CDR2 SNEGSKA (reference sequence). Unmatched junction bases numbered 14, after V lost 5 bases and J lost 5 bases. The CDR3 consists of 16 residues. For this clonotype: Its antigen is still unknown.

This sequence was found in a human donor in good health (CMV status not recorded). Some clones in this sample may be carry-over from other donors' samples. Sequencing was carried out using CD8+ T cells from PBMCs. The V and J genes are TRBV20-1 and TRBJ2-2; TRBD1 aligns across 7 bases. DNA of the CDR3: TGCAGTGCTTCACACAGGGGAACAGACGGGACCGGGGAGCTGTTTTTT. This sequence encodes CSASHRGTDGTGELFF.